The next 16 T cell receptor beta chains were all read from a single sample in a study of naive and memory T cell subsets. Findings of the study overall: Possibly reflecting memory cells re-expressing CD45RA, a few larger clonotypes occurred in naive repertoires, especially CD8.

The antigens of these receptors remain unknown. Both TRBC1 and TRBC2 were covered by a beta constant-region primer of two equimolar oligonucleotides. Ligated cDNA was amplified by four rounds of PCR with nested alpha and beta constant-region primers and SP2. TCRdb used MiXCR to reprocess the UMI-ligation and nested PCR reads, holding one entry per CDR3 protein. The sample has around 140,000 distinct CDR3 sequences; approximately 22% are singletons. The source material was naive CD4+ T cells from blood. The receptors stem from a human donor in good health.

In this sample, this clonotype turned up a few times. V is TRBV5-1 and J is TRBJ2-6, with 7 bases fitting TRBD1. The CDR3 has 15 residues. V trimming: 1 base; J trimming: 2 bases; junction bases outside the gene matches: 0. The germline V gene encodes CDR1 SGHRS and CDR2 YFSETQ. The CDR3 nucleotides read TGCGCCAGCAGCTTGACAGGGGCTGGGGCCAACGTCCTGACTTTC. It specifies CASSLTGAGANVLTF.

The chain combines TRBV12-3 or TRBV12-4 with TRBJ2-1, with 10 nucleotides matching TRBD2. J lost 8 bases, V lost 5 bases, and 9 bases had no gene match. The CDR3 sequence is 15 residues long. CDR3 DNA sequence: TGTGCCAGCAGTCCCCGGACTAGCGGTCGGGATGAGCAGTTCTTC. It codes for CASSPRTSGRDEQFF.

Many counts were recorded for this clonotype. V is TRBV12-3 or TRBV12-4 and J is TRBJ2-1, with D possibly called TRBD1 or TRBD2 (5 bases each). V gave up 7 bases and J gave up 6 bases, with 16 bases separating them. The CDR3 has 14 amino acids. CDR3 amino acids: CASTTGTESNEQFF. The CDR3 DNA sequence: TGTGCCAGCACCACCGGGACCGAAAGCAATGAGCAGTTCTTC.

There are a few counts of this clonotype. This chain joins TRBV6-2 or TRBV6-3 and TRBJ2-7; tentative D call: TRBD2 (6 bases). Germline V CDR1 and CDR2: MNHEY, SVGEGT. This CDR3 is built from 15 residues. Trimming cost V 2 bases and J 2 bases, with 13 bases left between them. CDR3 loop: CASSYGGLGTYEQYF. CDR3 nucleotides: TGTGCCAGCAGTTACGGAGGGCTGGGGACCTACGAGCAGTACTTC.

There are a few counts of this clonotype. V is TRBV24-1 and J is TRBJ2-3; D call uncertain. CDR1 and CDR2 from the germline V gene are KGHDR and SFDVKD. CDR3 length equals 11 residues. Trimming left V 5 bases short and J 5 bases short, with 4 bases between. CDR3 DNA sequence: TGTGCCACCAGTGGTGGAGATACGCAGTATTTT. This gives the protein CATSGGDTQYF.

This clonotype was counted only a few times. The rearrangement joins TRBV24-1 to TRBJ1-4; D not resolved. Germline CDR1 and CDR2: KGHDR and SFDVKD. V lost 2 bases and J lost 4, with 1 base in between. CDR3 length: 12 amino acids. This chain's CDR3 is CATSDYNEKLFF. The CDR3 coding sequence is TGTGCCACCAGTGATTATAATGAAAAACTGTTTTTT.

The CDR3: CATKGPEGWNTGELFF. For the CDR3, the DNA is TGCGCTACAAAAGGTCCGGAGGGTTGGAACACCGGGGAGCTGTTTTTT. The genes are TRBV5-1 and TRBJ2-2, with TRBD2 as a possible D gene (6 bases). The CDR3 runs to 16 residues. Looked up from germline, CDR1 is SGHRS and CDR2 is YFSETQ.

The table lists this clonotype with a few counts. This chain links TRBV11-2 with TRBJ2-1, with 7 bases aligning to TRBD2. Germline CDR1 SGHAT, CDR2 FQNNGV. V shed 2 bases, J shed 4 bases, and the junction held 14 bases outside the gene matches. There are 18 residues in the CDR3. CDR3 DNA sequence: TGTGCCAGCAGCTTATTTGGTTCCAGCGGGGCCGGGTACAATGAGCAGTTCTTC. Its protein product is CASSLFGSSGAGYNEQFF.

This clonotype occurred many times. The chain joins TRBV24-1 to TRBJ2-5; no firm D call. Trimming removed 3 bases from V and 5 bases from J, with 9 bases in between. The CDR3 is made up of 13 amino acids. CDR1 is KGHDR, CDR2 SFDVKD, per germline. CDR3 residues: CATSDDIAETQYF. The CDR3 DNA reads TGTGCCACCAGTGATGACATCGCGGAGACCCAGTACTTC.

The chain couples TRBV20-1 to TRBJ2-1; 10 bases are shared with TRBD1. V shed 6 bases and J 0 bases; nucleotides not matched to a gene: 11. Germline CDR1 DFQATT, CDR2 SNEGSKA (reference sequence). The CDR3 totals 17 residues. Here the CDR3 DNA reads TGCAGTGCCCATCCTAGGACAGGGGGTGGCTCCTACAATGAGCAGTTCTTC. It translates to CSAHPRTGGGSYNEQFF.

The J gene is TRBJ2-1, the V gene TRBV5-1; 12 bases fit TRBD1. Germline V CDR1 and CDR2: SGHRS, YFSETQ. This CDR3 comprises 17 residues. Germline trimming cut 3 bases from V and 7 bases from J; bases unmatched to any gene: 11. The chain's CDR3 is CASSSQGQGALRNEQFF. Here the CDR3 DNA reads TGCGCCAGCAGCTCCCAGGGACAGGGGGCGTTAAGGAATGAGCAGTTCTTC. Using reference TRBV5-1 and TRBJ2-1 for the parts outside the CDR3, the full variable domain is KAGVTQTPRYLIKTRGQQVTLSCSPISGHRSVSWYQQTPGQGLQFLFEYFSETQRNKGNFPGRFSGRQFSNSRSEMNVSTLELGDSALYLCASSSQGQGALRNEQFFGPGTRLTVL.

The V gene is TRBV6-6, the J gene TRBJ1-1; possibly TRBD1 for D (6 bases). The germline CDR1 and CDR2 sequences are MNHNY and SVGAGI (reference sequence). With 8 bases removed from V and 0 bases from J, the gap between germline ends came to 10 bases. The CDR3 runs to 13 residues. CDR3 sequence: CASEQGLNTEAFF. The CDR3 bases are TGTGCCAGCGAGCAGGGGTTGAACACTGAAGCTTTCTTT.

This sequence joins TRBV5-1 and TRBJ2-5; D is possibly TRBD1 (6 bases). This CDR3 has 15 residues. CDR1 SGHRS and CDR2 YFSETQ come from the germline V gene. V lost 3 bases and J 7 bases, leaving 19 bases between the germline ends. The CDR3 loop is CASSSDDRTAATQYF. Here the CDR3 DNA reads TGCGCCAGCAGCTCGGACGACAGGACGGCAGCGACCCAGTACTTC.

The rearrangement links TRBV6-5 to TRBJ2-1, with 9 bases that match TRBD1. The V and J ends lost 4 bases and 4 bases, in that order; junction bases with no gene match: 5. The CDR3 runs to 15 residues. CDR1 is MNHEY and CDR2 is SVGAGI in the germline V gene. The CDR3: CASSFAGQGYNEQFF. In nucleotides, the CDR3 is TGTGCCAGCAGTTTCGCGGGACAGGGTTACAATGAGCAGTTCTTC.

The chain links TRBV3-1 to TRBJ2-5; D uncertain. V was cut by 2 bases and J by 5 bases, with 9 bases left in between. The CDR3 sequence is 13 residues long. In germline, CDR1 is LGHDT, CDR2 YNNKEL (reference sequence). The CDR3 nucleotides read TGTGCCAGCAGCCAAATTTACGGGGAGACCCAGTACTTC. Translating it yields CASSQIYGETQYF.

The V gene is TRBV28, the J gene TRBJ2-4; D unresolved. CDR3 length equals 14 residues. CDR1 is MDHEN, CDR2 SYDVKM, per germline. Between the trimmed V and J ends, which lost 5 bases and 2 bases, there was a span of 10 bases. The CDR3, as DNA: TGTGCCAGCAGTCCCCTTCACTCCAAAAACATTCAGTACTTC. Translating gives CASSPLHSKNIQYF.